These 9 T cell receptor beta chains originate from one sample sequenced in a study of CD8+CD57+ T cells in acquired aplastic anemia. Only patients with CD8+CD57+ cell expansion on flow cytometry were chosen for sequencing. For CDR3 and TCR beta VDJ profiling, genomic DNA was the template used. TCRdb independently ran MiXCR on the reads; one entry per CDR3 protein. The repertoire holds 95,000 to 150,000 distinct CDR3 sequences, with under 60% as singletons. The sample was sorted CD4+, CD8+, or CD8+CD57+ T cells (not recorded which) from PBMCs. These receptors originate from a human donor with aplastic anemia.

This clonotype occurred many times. In DNA, the CDR3 is TGTGCCAGCAGCTTGGCGGGGGCAGGGGGCCTTCAGCCCCAGCATTTT. Its protein is CASSLAGAGGLQPQHF. The chain combines TRBV5-6 with TRBJ1-5; TRBD1 matches at 8 bases. With V trimmed by 0 bases and J by 6 bases, 8 bases remained unmatched. From germline, CDR1 is SGHDT and CDR2 YYEEEE. There are 16 residues in the CDR3.

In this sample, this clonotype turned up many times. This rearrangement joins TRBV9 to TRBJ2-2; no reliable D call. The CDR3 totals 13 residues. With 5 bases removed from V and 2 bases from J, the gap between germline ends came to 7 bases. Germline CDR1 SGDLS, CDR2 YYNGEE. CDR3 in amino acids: CASSLSNTGELFF. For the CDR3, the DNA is TGTGCCAGCAGTTTAAGTAACACCGGGGAGCTGTTTTTT.

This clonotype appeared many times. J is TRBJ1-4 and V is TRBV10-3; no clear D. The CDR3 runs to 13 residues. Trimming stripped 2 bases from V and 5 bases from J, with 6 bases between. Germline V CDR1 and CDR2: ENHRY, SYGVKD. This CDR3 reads CAISERSNEKLFF. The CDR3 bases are TGTGCCATCAGTGAGCGGTCGAATGAAAAACTGTTTTTT.

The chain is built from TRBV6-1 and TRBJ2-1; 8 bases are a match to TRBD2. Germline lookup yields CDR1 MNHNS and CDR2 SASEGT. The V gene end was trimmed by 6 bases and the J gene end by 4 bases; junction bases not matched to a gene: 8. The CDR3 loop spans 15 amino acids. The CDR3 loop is CASRVSGGSYNEQFF. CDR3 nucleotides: TGTGCCAGCAGAGTCAGCGGGGGATCTTACAATGAGCAGTTCTTC.

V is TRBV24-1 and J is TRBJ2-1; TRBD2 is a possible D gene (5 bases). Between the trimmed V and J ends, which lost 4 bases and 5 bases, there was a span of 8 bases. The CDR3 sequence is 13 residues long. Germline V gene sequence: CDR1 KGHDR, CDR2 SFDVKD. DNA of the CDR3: TGTGCCACCAGTGACCCCGGGGACAATGAGCAGTTCTTC. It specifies CATSDPGDNEQFF.

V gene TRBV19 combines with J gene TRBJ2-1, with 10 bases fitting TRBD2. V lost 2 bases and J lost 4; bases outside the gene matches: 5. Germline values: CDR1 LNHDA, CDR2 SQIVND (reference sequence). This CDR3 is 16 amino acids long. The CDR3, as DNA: TGTGCCAGTAGTATACCAAGGACTAGCGGATACAATGAGCAGTTCTTC. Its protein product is CASSIPRTSGYNEQFF.

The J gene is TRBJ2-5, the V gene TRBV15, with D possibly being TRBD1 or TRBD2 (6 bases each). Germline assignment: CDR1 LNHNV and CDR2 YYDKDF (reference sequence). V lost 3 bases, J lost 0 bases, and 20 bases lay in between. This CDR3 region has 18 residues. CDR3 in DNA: TGTGCCACCAGCAGTGCGGGGCTCGGGGGCCGTGACCAAGAGACCCAGTACTTC. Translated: CATSSAGLGGRDQETQYF.

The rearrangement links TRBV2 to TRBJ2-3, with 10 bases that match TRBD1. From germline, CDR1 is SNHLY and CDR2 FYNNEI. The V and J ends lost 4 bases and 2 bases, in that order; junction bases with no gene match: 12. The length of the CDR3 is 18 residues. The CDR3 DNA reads TGTGCCAGCAGTGCCCGGGACAGGGGAAGGCTCTTCACAGATACGCAGTATTTT. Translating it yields CASSARDRGRLFTDTQYF.

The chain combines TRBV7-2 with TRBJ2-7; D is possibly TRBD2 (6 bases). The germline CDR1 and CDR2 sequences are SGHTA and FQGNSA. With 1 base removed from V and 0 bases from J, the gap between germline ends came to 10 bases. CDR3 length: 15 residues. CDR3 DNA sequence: TGTGCCAGCAGCTTAGTTAGCGGAACCTCCTACGAGCAGTACTTC. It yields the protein CASSLVSGTSYEQYF.